This TCR beta chain was obtained from a study of T cells in Graves' hyperthyroidism and ophthalmopathy. Study outcomes and limitations: Most clonotypes expanded in the thyroid (above 0.001) were also present in blood.

From RNA transcripts, TCR beta CDR3 regions were amplified. A first-round RT-PCR of the TCR CDR3 used the HTBI primer set. TCRdb ran MiXCR on the multiplex PCR reads and lists one entry per CDR3 protein. This sample has fewer than 250,000 distinct CDR3 sequences, with approximately 16% found just once. The CDR3 has 14 residues. Trimming pared 7 bases from V and 0 bases from J, leaving 15 bases between. Germline V gene sequence: CDR1 DFQATT, CDR2 SNEGSKA (reference sequence). Active moderate-to-severe ophthalmopathy, Clinical Activity Score at least 3, NOSPECS at least 4, under 3 months' duration. The study based diagnoses on clinical symptoms, serum thyroxine and TRAb, thyroid ultrasound and orbital computed tomography. Fresh peripheral blood, 9.5 to 10 ml of it, supplied the PBMCs. Worth noting for this clonotype: What it binds is not known.

Sequencing was carried out using blood. The chain recombines TRBV20-1 with TRBJ1-1; TRBD1 might be the D (5 bases). This clonotype was obtained from a woman between 18 and 29 years old with Graves' ophthalmopathy. The CDR3 nucleotides are TGCAGTGTCCCGGACACCGGCATGAACACTGAAGCTTTCTTT. Amino acids: CSVPDTGMNTEAFF.